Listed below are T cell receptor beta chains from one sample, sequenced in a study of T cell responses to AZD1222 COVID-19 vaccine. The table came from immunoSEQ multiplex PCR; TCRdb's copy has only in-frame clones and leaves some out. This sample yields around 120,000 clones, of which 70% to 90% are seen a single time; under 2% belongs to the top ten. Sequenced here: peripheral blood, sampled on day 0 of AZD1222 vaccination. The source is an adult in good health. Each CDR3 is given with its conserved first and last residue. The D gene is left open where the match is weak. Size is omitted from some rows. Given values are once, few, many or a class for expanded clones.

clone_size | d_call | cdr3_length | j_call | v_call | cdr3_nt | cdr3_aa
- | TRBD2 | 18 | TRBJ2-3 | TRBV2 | TGTGCCAGCAGACGGGGACTAGCGGGGGGTGATTACACAGATACGCAGTATTTT | CASRRGLAGGDYTDTQYF
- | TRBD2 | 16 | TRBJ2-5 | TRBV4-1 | TGCGCCAGCAGCCAAGATTTACTAGCGGGGCGTGAGACCCAGTACTTC | CASSQDLLAGRETQYF
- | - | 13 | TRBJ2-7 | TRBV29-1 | TGCAGCGCCGCCAGCACAGGGTCGTACGAGCAGTACTTC | CSAASTGSYEQYF
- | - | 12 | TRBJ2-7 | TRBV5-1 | TGCGCCAGCAGCTTTGACGGCTACGAGCAGTACTTC | CASSFDGYEQYF
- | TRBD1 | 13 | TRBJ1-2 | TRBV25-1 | TGTGCCACCATGGAGGGGGCGGGCTATGGCTACACCTTC | CATMEGAGYGYTF
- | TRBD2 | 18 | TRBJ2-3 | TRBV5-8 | TGTGCCAGCAGCCCCTATAGCGGGAGTGGAGTAAGAACAGATACGCAGTATTTT | CASSPYSGSGVRTDTQYF
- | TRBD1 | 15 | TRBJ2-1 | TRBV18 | TGTGCCAGCTCACGCACAGGGGAAAGGAACAATGAGCAGTTCTTC | CASSRTGERNNEQFF
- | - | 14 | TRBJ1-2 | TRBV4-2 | TGTGCCAGCAGCCAAGATCGCAGCCAACGGGGCTACACCTTC | CASSQDRSQRGYTF
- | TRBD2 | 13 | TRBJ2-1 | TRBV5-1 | TGCGCCAGCATGACGGGAGGGCAGAATGAGCAGTTCTTC | CASMTGGQNEQFF
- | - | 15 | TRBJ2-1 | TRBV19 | TGTGCCAGTACTAAACGGGGGGCCCTGGTAGATGAGCAGTTCTTC | CASTKRGALVDEQFF
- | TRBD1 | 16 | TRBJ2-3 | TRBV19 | TGTGCCAGTAGTATAGTCCAGACAGGGGTGACAGATACGCAGTATTTT | CASSIVQTGVTDTQYF
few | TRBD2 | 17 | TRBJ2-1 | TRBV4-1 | TGCGCCAGCACCCATAGACTAGCGGGGGGGGAATACAATGAGCAGTTCTTC | CASTHRLAGGEYNEQFF
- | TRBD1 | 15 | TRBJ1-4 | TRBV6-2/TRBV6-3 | TGTGCCAGCAGTTACTCGGGACAGGGGGTCGAAAAACTGTTTTTT | CASSYSGQGVEKLFF
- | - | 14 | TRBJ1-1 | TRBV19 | TGTGCCAGTAGTATGTGGGGAGGGGACACTGAAGCTTTCTTT | CASSMWGGDTEAFF
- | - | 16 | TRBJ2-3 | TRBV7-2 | TGTGCCAGCAGCTCGTACGTGGGGAGGTCCACAGATACGCAGTATTTT | CASSSYVGRSTDTQYF
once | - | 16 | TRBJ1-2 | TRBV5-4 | TGTGCCAGCAGCTTACCTGGGGTCCAAAGTCACTATGGCTACACCTTC | CASSLPGVQSHYGYTF
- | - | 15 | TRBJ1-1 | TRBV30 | TGTGCCTGGAGTGTACCCGGGGGGGTTCGTACTGAAGCTTTCTTT | CAWSVPGGVRTEAFF
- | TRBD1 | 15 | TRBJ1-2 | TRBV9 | TGTGCCAGCAGCCCAGGGGGGAATTATGGCTATGGCTACACCTTC | CASSPGGNYGYGYTF
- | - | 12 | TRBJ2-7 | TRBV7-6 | TGTGCCAGCAGTTATGACAACTACGAGCAGTACTTC | CASSYDNYEQYF
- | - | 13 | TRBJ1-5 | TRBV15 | TGTGCCACCAGCGGAACGGGGGATCAGCCCCAGCATTTT | CATSGTGDQPQHF
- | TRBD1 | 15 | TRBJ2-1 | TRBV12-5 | TGTGCTAGTGGTTTGGAGGGGGCAGGGGAGAAAGAGCAGTTCTTC | CASGLEGAGEKEQFF
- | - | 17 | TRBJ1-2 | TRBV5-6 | TGTGCCAGCAGCTTTAGACCCGGGACCGCCCGGTGGTATGGCTACACCTTC | CASSFRPGTARWYGYTF
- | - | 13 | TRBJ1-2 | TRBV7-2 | TGTGCCAGCAGCTTGGAGGGGGACTATGGCTACACCTTC | CASSLEGDYGYTF
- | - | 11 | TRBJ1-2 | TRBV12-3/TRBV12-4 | TGTGCCAGCAGTTTCTTCTATGGCTACACCTTC | CASSFFYGYTF
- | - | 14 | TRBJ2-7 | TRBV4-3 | TGCGCCAGCAGCCAAGGGGCCACGAGCTACGAGCAGTACTTC | CASSQGATSYEQYF
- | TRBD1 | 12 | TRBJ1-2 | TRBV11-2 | TGTGCCAGCAGAAACAGGGGGCAGGGCTACACCTTC | CASRNRGQGYTF
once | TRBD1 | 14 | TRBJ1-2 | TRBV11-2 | TGTGCCAGCAGCCATCATGGGACAGGAATAAGGTACACCTTC | CASSHHGTGIRYTF
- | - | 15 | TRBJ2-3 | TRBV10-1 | TGCGCCAGCAGTTCGGGACAACAAGGCACAGATACGCAGTATTTT | CASSSGQQGTDTQYF
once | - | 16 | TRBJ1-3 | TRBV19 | TGTGCCTCGGGGGCAGCTCGAACCTTCTCTGGAAACACCATATATTTT | CASGAARTFSGNTIYF
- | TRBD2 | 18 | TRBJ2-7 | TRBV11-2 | TGTGCCAGCAGCTCCCGATCCGGGGGGGCCTTCAGCTCCTACGAGCAGTACTTC | CASSSRSGGAFSSYEQYF
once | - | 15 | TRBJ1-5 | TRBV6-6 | TGTGCCAGCGGACTCAGGGCGGCGAGCAATCAGCCCCAGCATTTT | CASGLRAASNQPQHF
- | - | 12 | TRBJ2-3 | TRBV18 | TGTGCCAGCTCACCTACACGAGATACGCAGTATTTT | CASSPTRDTQYF
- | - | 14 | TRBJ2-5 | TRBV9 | TGTGCCAGCAGCGTAGACCAGGGGCAAGAGACCCAGTACTTC | CASSVDQGQETQYF
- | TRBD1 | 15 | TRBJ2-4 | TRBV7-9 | TGTGCCAGCAGCTTCGACAGGGGCGACAAAAACATTCAGTACTTC | CASSFDRGDKNIQYF
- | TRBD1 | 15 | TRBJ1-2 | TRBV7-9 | TGTGCCAGCAGCTCGACAGGGGGGCAGGTCTATGGCTACACCTTC | CASSSTGGQVYGYTF